This T cell receptor (beta chain) was profiled in a study of spatial heterogeneity in lung cancer. The study's findings and limits: The number of expanded tumor alpha and beta chains correlated with mutation number.

Trimming pared 10 bases from V and 2 bases from J, leaving 12 bases between. The CDR3 runs 13 residues. From the 5' RACE reads, TCRdb called clonotypes with MiXCR, one entry per CDR3 protein. This sample has 9,500 to 10,000 distinct CDR3 sequences; around 6% occur once, and the top ten carry about a tenth. The time point here: sample taken at primary tumor resection. The donors comprised about 65 untreated early-stage non-small cell lung cancer patients. Extraction of whole RNA from tumor, nontumor lung or frozen PBMC preceded unsorted sequencing. This clonotype showed up many times. Its matching antigen is unknown.

This rearrangement joins TRBV12-3 or TRBV12-4 to TRBJ1-5; D possibly corresponds to TRBD1 (6 bases). The sequence came from a male donor with early-stage non-small cell lung cancer. Sequencing was performed on lung tumor tissue, taken at surgery. CDR3 sequence: CATMAGGNQPQHF. The CDR3 region has the DNA TGTGCCACTATGGCAGGGGGCAATCAGCCCCAGCATTTT.